The source of this T cell receptor (beta chain) is a study of shared clonotypes between healthy human individuals. General study points: Against clonotypes common to all four donors, non-shared ones had lower generation probabilities. Generally, naive subsets came out with larger estimated richness than memory subsets. In several donors, approximately 5% of naive CD4 clonotypes appeared in common.

This table comes from immunoSEQ multiplex PCR, and its TCRdb copy is limited to in-frame clones, with some not included. The sample contains millions of clones, 85% to 95% of which appear only once. The length of the CDR3 is 14 residues. CDR1 KGHSH and CDR2 LQKENI come from the germline V gene. With 2 bases removed from V and 0 bases from J, the gap between germline ends came to 8 bases. Remarks on this clone: What it binds is unknown. The same CDR3 arises from other DNA sequences in this sample as well.

The sequenced material came from naive CD4+ T cells from PBMCs. Subset in this sample: CD45RA+ positively selected. The sequence was collected from a man aged 18 to 29 in good health. Some clones in this sample may be carry-over from other donors' samples. The rearrangement uses TRBV18 and TRBJ2-7, with D unclear. The CDR3 DNA follows: TGTGCCAGCTCACCAGGGCGTAGCTCCTACGAGCAGTACTTC. Translating gives CASSPGRSSYEQYF.